The source of this T cell receptor (beta chain) is a study of blood T cell repertoires in COVID-19. Background on the study: Specimens from acute and convalescent COVID-19 originated in the United States, Italy and Spain. T cells, B-cell-depleted T cells, or PBMCs provided the cDNA or gDNA that served as material.

Participants spanned ages about 18 to 95 years and resided in about 24 US areas. TCRdb's copy holds only in-frame clones and misses some; the assay was immunoSEQ multiplex PCR. There are about 480,000 clones in the sample; around nine tenths occur only once, and over 1.5% lies in the top ten. CDR3 length: 10 amino acids. Germline V gene data show CDR1 as DFQATT and CDR2 as SNEGSKA (reference sequence). Trimming cost V 7 bases and J 8 bases, with 11 bases left between them. The sequence derives from a woman aged 40 to 50 who had recovered from COVID-19. The V call is TRBV20-1, the J call TRBJ1-2; D is unclear. Sequenced: PBMCs or T cells enriched from blood (not recorded which). In DNA form, the CDR3 reads TGCAGTGTTTGGGCAGGAGGCTACACCTTC. It translates to CSVWAGGYTF.